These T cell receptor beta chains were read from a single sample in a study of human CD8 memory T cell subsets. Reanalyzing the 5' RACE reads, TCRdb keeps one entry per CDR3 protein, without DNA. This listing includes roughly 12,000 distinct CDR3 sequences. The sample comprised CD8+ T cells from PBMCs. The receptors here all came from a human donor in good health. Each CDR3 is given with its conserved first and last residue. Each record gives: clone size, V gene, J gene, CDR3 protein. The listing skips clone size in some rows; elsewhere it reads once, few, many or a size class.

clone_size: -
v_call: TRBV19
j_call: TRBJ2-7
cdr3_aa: CASSTGHTYEQYF

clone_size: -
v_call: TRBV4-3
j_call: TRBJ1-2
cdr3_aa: CASSPTNGRPPLANYGYTF

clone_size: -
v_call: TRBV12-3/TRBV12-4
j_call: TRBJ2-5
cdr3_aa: CASSLSPTWGQGRKETQYF

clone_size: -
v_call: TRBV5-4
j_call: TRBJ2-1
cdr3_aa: CASSSLAGGYNEQFF

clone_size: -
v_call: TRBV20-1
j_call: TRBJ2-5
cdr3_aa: CSARAPTQLETQYF

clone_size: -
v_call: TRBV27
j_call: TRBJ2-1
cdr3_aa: CASSFWPDLRPHNEQFF

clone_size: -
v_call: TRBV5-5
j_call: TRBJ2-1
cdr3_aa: CASSPSPGRVDNEQFF

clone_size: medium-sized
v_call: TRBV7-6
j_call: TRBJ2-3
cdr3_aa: CASSLEVSQADTQYF

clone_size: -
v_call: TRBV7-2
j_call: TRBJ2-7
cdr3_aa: CASSLLRGEYEQYF

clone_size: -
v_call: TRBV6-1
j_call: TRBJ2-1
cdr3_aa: CASSEVAEGHNEQFF

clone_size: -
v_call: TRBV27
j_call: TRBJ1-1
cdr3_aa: CASSFLNGQYTEAFF

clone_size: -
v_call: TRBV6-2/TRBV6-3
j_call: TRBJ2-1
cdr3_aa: CASSYMGTTFNEQFF

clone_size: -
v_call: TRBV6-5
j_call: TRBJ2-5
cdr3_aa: CASSSTSGGETQYF

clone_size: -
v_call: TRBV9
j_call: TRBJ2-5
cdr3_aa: CASSSDRMSGETQYF

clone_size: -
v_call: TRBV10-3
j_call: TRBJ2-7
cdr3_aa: CAISVGTGTYEQYF

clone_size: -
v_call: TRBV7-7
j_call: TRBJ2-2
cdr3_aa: CASSLAGTGSTGELFF

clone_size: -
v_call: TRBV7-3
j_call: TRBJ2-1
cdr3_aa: CASSPGLAGGGNEQFF